These 5 T cell receptor beta chains came from one sample sequenced in a study of identical twins. MiXCR was run by TCRdb on the 5' RACE reads, yielding one entry per CDR3 protein. The sample has roughly 720,000 distinct CDR3 sequences, around a sixth seen once. These same data were also listed under a study on T cells expressing NK-cell markers.

The sequencing input was PBMCs. These receptors all come from a woman aged 18 to 35 in good health.

This clonotype has only a few counts. The CDR3: CASSLAGTSGRHEQFF. CDR3 bases: TGCGCCAGCAGCCTCGCCGGGACTAGCGGGAGACATGAGCAGTTCTTC. This chain joins TRBV5-1 and TRBJ2-1, with 14 nucleotides matching TRBD2. The V and J ends lost 4 bases and 8 bases, in that order; junction bases with no gene match: 8. Per germline, CDR1 SGHRS and CDR2 YFSETQ. The CDR3 runs to 16 residues.

The rearrangement links TRBV4-3 to TRBJ2-2; 7 bases map to TRBD1. Unmatched junction bases numbered 5, after V lost 3 bases and J lost 7 bases. The CDR3 runs 14 residues. The germline V gene encodes CDR1 LGHNA and CDR2 YSLEER. DNA for the CDR3: TGCGCCAGCAGCCAGTATACAGGGGTCGGGGAGCTGTTTTTT. This translates into CASSQYTGVGELFF.

This clonotype has a handful of counts. The chain links TRBV6-5 to TRBJ1-6, with D possibly matching TRBD1 (6 bases). The CDR3 spans 16 residues. The V and J ends lost 4 bases and 3 bases respectively, with 13 bases between them. Germline CDR1 reads MNHEY; CDR2 reads SVGAGI. In DNA, the CDR3 is TGTGCCAGCAGTTCCAGGACAGTGTTCTATAATTCACCCCTCCACTTT. This codes for CASSSRTVFYNSPLHF.

The genes are TRBV20-1 and TRBJ2-5; 11 positions agree with TRBD2. CDR1 is DFQATT and CDR2 is SNEGSKA in the germline V gene (reference sequence). V was clipped by 7 bases and J by 2 bases; unmatched bases: 9. The CDR3 extends over 15 amino acids. The CDR3 here is CSGGLAGFTQETQYF. The DNA of the CDR3 is TGCAGTGGAGGACTAGCGGGTTTTACACAAGAGACCCAGTACTTC.

The chain is built from TRBV12-3 or TRBV12-4 and TRBJ2-7; 8 nucleotides align to TRBD1. The CDR3 runs to 13 residues. Trimming cost V 3 bases and J 6 bases; bases outside gene matches: 4. CDR3 in amino acids: CASSFAGQGEQYF. The CDR3 DNA reads TGTGCCAGCAGTTTCGCCGGACAGGGCGAGCAGTACTTC.